This T cell receptor (beta chain) was sequenced in a study of preoperative IRX-2 immunotherapy in early breast cancer. Germline values: CDR1 SGHAT, CDR2 FQDESV (reference sequence). The V and J ends lost 2 bases and 2 bases respectively, with 16 bases between them. This CDR3 has 17 amino acids. As for treatment: preoperative locoregional IRX-2 cytokine immunotherapy. Samples came from a phase Ib trial of preoperative locoregional IRX-2 cytokine immunotherapy. Assay: immunoSEQ multiplex PCR; the TCRdb copy retains only in-frame clones and omits some. Of around 29,000 clones listed, almost 90% are singletons.

The V and J genes are TRBV11-1 and TRBJ2-4; D is possibly TRBD2 (5 bases). The sample was collected from a patient treated with IRX-2 immunotherapy. The source is a human donor with breast cancer. Here the CDR3 reads CASSLQRSRLSKNIQYF. The DNA of the CDR3 is TGTGCCAGCAGCTTACAGCGGTCTCGACTTTCCAAAAACATTCAGTACTTC.